This T cell receptor beta chain was observed in a study of T cell clonotyping in hematopoietic cell transplantation. Overall study results and limits: Broader posttransplant TCR repertoire diversity was predicted by graft donor and pretransplant recipient Inverse Simpson Index values.

The CDR3 spans 16 residues. The trim removed 1 base at V and 7 bases at J, leaving 7 bases unmatched. The V gene's germline CDR1 is SGHAT and CDR2 FQNNGV. This table comes from immunoSEQ multiplex PCR, and its TCRdb copy is limited to in-frame clones, with some not included. The sample shows 40,000 to 45,000 clones, 94% of them seen only once. Regarding this clone: The antigen is undetermined.

The sequence derives from a woman in her forties or fifties in good health. Some clones in this sample may be carry-over from other donors' samples. Sample: peripheral blood mononuclear cells. The chain carries TRBV11-2 and TRBJ1-2; 12 nucleotides align to TRBD1. For the CDR3, the DNA is TGTGCCAGCAGCTTAGTTGCGGGACAGGGGGCCAGTGGCTACACCTTC. This translates into CASSLVAGQGASGYTF. Variable domain in full (rest from reference TRBV11-2 and TRBJ1-2): EAGVAQSPRYKIIEKRQSVAFWCNPISGHATLYWYQQILGQGPKLLIQFQNNGVVDDSQLPKDRFSAERLKGVDSTLKIQPAKLEDSAVYLCASSLVAGQGASGYTFGSGTRLTVV.